This T cell receptor (beta chain) was identified in a study of T cell repertoires in cytomegalovirus infection (dated by TCRdb to the late 2010s). As for the study more broadly: The peptide stimulations were aimed at well-studied HLA-B-restricted epitopes as well as recently identified HLA-C-restricted CMV epitopes, whose presentation resists viral immunomodulation. Donor HLA type was relevant to the analysis, because carriage of CMV infection together with the matching HLA type was indicated by public TCR beta signatures.

This clonotype was detected only a few times. Its antigen remains undetermined. No much larger clonotype is one base removed from it; base qualities were not supplied. Ends trimmed: V by 6 bases, J by 7 bases; bases unmatched to a gene: 8. Counted from cysteine to phenylalanine, this CDR3 has 14 amino acids. CDR3 DNA only is kept here, 42 bases in frame from base 1. The instrument given in TCRdb is Illumina HiSeq 1500. TCRdb reprocessing: public reads trimmed at Q25 with fastp, clones called with MiXCR, in-frame beta chains kept. Rows with one shared CDR3 protein collapse into an entry with the most common genes and DNA. The sample table lists about 920,000 distinct CDR3 sequences, around 32% of them with a count of one. The ten largest clones take up 13% of the sample. Study-level results and caveats: The ex vivo response was dominated by HLA-C-restricted CMV-specific TCR beta clonotypes, which also provided the single most frequent clonotype in two of eight donors. Cumulative frequency of public TCR beta family members discriminated carriers of CMV infection plus the relevant HLA type in this cohort and an independent roughly 330-donor cohort.

The label giving this sample's treatment or condition can be read as: in vitro stimulation with specific CMV peptide epitopes to enrich CMV-specific T cells. This sequence originates from a human donor in good health (CMV status not recorded). Some clones in this sample may be carry-over from other donors' samples. Sequences were derived from cultured CD8+ T cells from PBMCs, sampled from culture after CMV antigen stimulation. The sequence joins TRBV12-3 or TRBV12-4 to TRBJ2-7; TRBD1 lines up with 11 middle nucleotides. The bases read TGTGCCAGCAGAACCGGGACAGGGGGTAGTGAGCAGTACTTC. This is translated as CASRTGTGGSEQYF.